A single sample gave rise to the 15 T cell receptor beta chains below, sequenced in a study of identical twins. TCRdb ran MiXCR on the 5' RACE reads and lists one entry per CDR3 protein. This sample has 350,000 to 600,000 distinct CDR3 sequences, with 11% to 15% found just once. These data are also associated with another study on yellow fever vaccine responses in identical twins.

The sequencing input was CD4+ T cells sorted from blood. Receptors were obtained from a woman aged 18 to 35 in good health.

V gene TRBV6-2 or TRBV6-3 combines with J gene TRBJ1-5, with no clear D. Trimming stripped 9 bases from V and 5 bases from J, with 14 bases between. The CDR3 has 13 residues. Looked up from germline, CDR1 is MNHEY and CDR2 is SVGEGT. In DNA, the CDR3 is TGTGCCAGTGAATTGTCACGGGATCAGCCCCAGCATTTT. This sequence encodes CASELSRDQPQHF.

The sample holds a few counts of this clonotype. The chain combines TRBV20-1 with TRBJ2-3, with 7 bases fitting TRBD2. Germline CDR1 DFQATT, CDR2 SNEGSKA (reference sequence). After removal of 3 bases from V and 1 base from J, the junction contained 16 bases not matched to a gene. CDR3 length: 18 residues. The CDR3 spells CSASWVPAVAGGTDTQYF. Here the CDR3 DNA reads TGCAGTGCTAGCTGGGTCCCTGCCGTGGCGGGGGGCACAGATACGCAGTATTTT.

This clonotype was counted between two and nine times. The chain carries TRBV7-9 and TRBJ2-1, with TRBD2 matching 7 bases. After removal of 3 bases from V and 6 bases from J, the junction contained 11 bases not matched to a gene. The CDR3 length is 16 residues. Germline assignment: CDR1 SEHNR and CDR2 FQNEAQ (reference sequence). For the CDR3, the DNA is TGTGCCAGCAGCTTCCTCCTTGGACTAGAAGGCAATGAGCAGTTCTTC. It codes for CASSFLLGLEGNEQFF.

Comment on this clonotype: Since no conserved phenylalanine or tryptophan closes the CDR3, a read error is the likely cause. This chain connects TRBV14 to TRBJ2-7, with D possibly TRBD1 on 6 matching bases. The germline CDR1 and CDR2 sequences are SGHDN and FVKESK. Trimming left V 4 bases short and J 3 bases short, with 13 bases between. The CDR3 spans 14 residues. CDR3 bases: TGTGCCAGCAGCCGATGGGACAAAAGCTACGAGCAGTACTTG. This gives the protein CASSRWDKSYEQYL.

The V gene is TRBV7-2, the J gene TRBJ2-4; D gene ambiguous. Trimming shortened V by 5 bases and J by 8 bases, and 13 bases separated the two germline ends. This CDR3 comprises 13 residues. Germline assignment: CDR1 SGHTA and CDR2 FQGNSA. The CDR3 reads CASSPRTGYIQYF. The CDR3 DNA is TGTGCCAGCAGCCCCCGTACCGGATACATTCAGTACTTC.

In its sample, this clonotype was seen a few times. This chain joins TRBV20-1 and TRBJ2-5, with 10 positions matching TRBD2. Germline CDR1 DFQATT, CDR2 SNEGSKA (reference sequence). The J segment lost 0 bases and the V segment lost 6 bases, leaving 7 bases of the junction unmatched. This CDR3 has 15 amino acids. CDR3 loop: CSAPGLAVYQETQYF. CDR3 DNA sequence: TGCAGTGCCCCCGGACTAGCGGTCTACCAAGAGACCCAGTACTTC.

V is TRBV10-3 and J is TRBJ2-2, with D maybe TRBD2 (6 bases). There are 16 residues in the CDR3. Germline V lookup: CDR1 ENHRY, CDR2 SYGVKD. V shed 4 bases and J shed 7 bases, with 19 bases lying between them. CDR3: CAISGTPGRFDGELFF. The CDR3 coding sequence is TGTGCCATCAGTGGCACCCCAGGGAGGTTTGACGGGGAGCTGTTTTTT.

This clonotype was seen a few times. The chain is built from TRBV6-4 and TRBJ2-6; D gene uncertain. With 2 bases removed from V and 2 bases from J, the gap between germline ends came to 19 bases. Germline CDR1 MRHNA, CDR2 SNTAGT. The CDR3 sequence is 19 residues long. Here the CDR3 DNA reads TGTGCCAGCAGTGACCACCCGATGGCCGGTGAAACTGGGGCCAACGTCCTGACTTTC. It specifies CASSDHPMAGETGANVLTF.

The chain uses TRBV27 and TRBJ2-3; possibly TRBD2 for D (5 bases). Trimming shortened V by 4 bases and J by 5 bases, and 16 bases separated the two germline ends. The CDR3 sequence is 15 residues long. Germline lookup yields CDR1 MNHEY and CDR2 SMNVEV (reference sequence). The CDR3 sequence is CASSSNGKRGDTQYF. The CDR3 bases are TGTGCCAGCAGTTCAAACGGGAAACGGGGAGATACGCAGTATTTT.

This chain uses TRBV27 with TRBJ2-1; 13 nucleotides line up with TRBD2. V lost 5 bases and J lost 5; bases outside the gene matches: 9. Germline V gives CDR1 MNHEY, CDR2 SMNVEV (reference sequence). The CDR3 length is 17 residues. The CDR3 sequence is CASSPGLAGLPHNEQFF. In DNA form, the CDR3 reads TGTGCCAGCAGTCCGGGACTAGCGGGACTTCCTCACAATGAGCAGTTCTTC.

Only a few counts were recorded for this clonotype. This chain uses TRBV3-1 with TRBJ2-1; a possible D gene is TRBD2 (6 bases). V lost 0 bases and J 4 bases, leaving 19 bases between the germline ends. The CDR3 loop spans 18 amino acids. Germline CDR1 is LGHDT and CDR2 is YNNKEL (reference sequence). CDR3 amino acids: CASSQEGPGLATYNEQFF. CDR3 DNA: TGTGCCAGCAGCCAAGAGGGACCAGGGCTAGCGACATACAATGAGCAGTTCTTC.

The V gene is TRBV30, the J gene TRBJ1-5; TRBD1 matches at 9 bases. Germline V gene lookup returns CDR1 GTSNPN and CDR2 SVGIG (reference sequence). Trimming removed 5 bases from V and 5 bases from J; junction bases left unmatched: 10. This CDR3 region has 15 residues. As DNA, the CDR3 is TGTGCCTGGTCCCAGGGACAGGGTAATGATCAGCCCCAGCATTTT. Residues: CAWSQGQGNDQPQHF. Drawing the rest from reference TRBV30 and TRBJ1-5, the complete variable domain is SQTIHQWPATLVQPVGSPLSLECTVEGTSNPNLYWYRQAAGRGLQLLFYSVGIGQISSEVPQNLSASRPQDRQFILSSKKLLLSDSGFYLCAWSQGQGNDQPQHFGDGTRLSIL.

This rearrangement joins TRBV5-1 to TRBJ2-1, with D possibly being TRBD2 (5 bases). The CDR3 is 16 residues long. Germline CDR1 reads SGHRS; CDR2 reads YFSETQ. Trimming took off 3 bases at V and 0 bases at J, with 13 bases between the two ends. CDR3: CASSSRLTSSYNEQFF. DNA for the CDR3: TGCGCCAGCAGCTCTCGGTTAACTAGCTCCTACAATGAGCAGTTCTTC.

This clonotype was observed a single time. One junction end disagrees with the germline gene, perhaps due to a read error. The CDR3 sequence: CASKRTASSHEQYF. CDR3 DNA sequence: TGTGCCAGCAAACGGACGGCTAGCTCCCACGAGCAGTACTTC. The rearrangement links TRBV6-2 or TRBV6-3 to TRBJ2-7; D possibly corresponds to TRBD2 (5 bases). Germline CDR1 MNHEY, CDR2 SVGEGT. This CDR3 is 14 amino acids long.

Ten or more counts support this clonotype. This rearrangement joins TRBV12-3 or TRBV12-4 to TRBJ1-2, with D hard to call. CDR3 size: 14 residues. V lost 0 bases to trimming and J lost 4 bases, with 9 bases between them. CDR3 amino acids: CASSLARRFYGYTF. In DNA, the CDR3 is TGTGCCAGCAGTTTAGCAAGGCGTTTCTATGGCTACACCTTC.